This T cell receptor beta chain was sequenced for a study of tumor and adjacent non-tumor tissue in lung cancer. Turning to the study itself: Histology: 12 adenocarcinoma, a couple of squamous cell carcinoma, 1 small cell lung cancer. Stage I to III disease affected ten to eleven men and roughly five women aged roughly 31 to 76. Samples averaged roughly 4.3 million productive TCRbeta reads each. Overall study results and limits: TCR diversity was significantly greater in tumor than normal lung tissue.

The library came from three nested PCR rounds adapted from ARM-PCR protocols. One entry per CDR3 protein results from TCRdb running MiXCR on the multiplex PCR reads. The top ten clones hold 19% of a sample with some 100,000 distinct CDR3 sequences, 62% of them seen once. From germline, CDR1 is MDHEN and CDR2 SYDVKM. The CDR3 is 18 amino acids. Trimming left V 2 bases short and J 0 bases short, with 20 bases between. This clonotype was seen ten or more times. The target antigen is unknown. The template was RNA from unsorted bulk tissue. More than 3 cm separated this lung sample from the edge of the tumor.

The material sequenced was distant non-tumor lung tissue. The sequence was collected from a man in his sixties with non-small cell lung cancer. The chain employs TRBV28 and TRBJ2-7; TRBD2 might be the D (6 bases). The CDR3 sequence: CASSLPDSGLRSSYEQYF. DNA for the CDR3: TGTGCCAGCAGTTTACCCGACTCGGGACTTCGGAGCTCCTACGAGCAGTACTTC. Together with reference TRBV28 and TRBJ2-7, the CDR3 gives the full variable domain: DVKVTQSSRYLVKRTGEKVFLECVQDMDHENMFWYRQDPGLGLRLIYFSYDVKMKEKGDIPEGYSVSREKKERFSLILESASTNQTSMYLCASSLPDSGLRSSYEQYFGPGTRLTVT.